This TCR beta chain was documented in a study of monozygotic twins with inflammatory bowel disease. Across eight separate reactions for each sample, cDNA was made. TCRdb re-called the 5' RACE reads and gives one entry per CDR3 protein, without DNA. This repertoire includes hundreds of thousands of distinct CDR3 sequences. Per germline, CDR1 SGHAT and CDR2 FQNNGV. This CDR3 region has 17 residues. The sample comprised blood. This TCR was recovered from a human donor with ulcerative colitis or Crohn's disease, or a healthy co-twin of an affected twin (not recorded which). This chain uses TRBV11-2 with TRBJ2-4; TCRdb names TRBD2, which stays unverified in the absence of DNA. CDR3 in amino acids: CASSLRPLSGRWNIQYF. The complete variable domain, with remaining parts taken from reference TRBV11-2 and TRBJ2-4, reads EAGVAQSPRYKIIEKRQSVAFWCNPISGHATLYWYQQILGQGPKLLIQFQNNGVVDDSQLPKDRFSAERLKGVDSTLKIQPAKLEDSAVYLCASSLRPLSGRWNIQYFGAGTRLSVL.